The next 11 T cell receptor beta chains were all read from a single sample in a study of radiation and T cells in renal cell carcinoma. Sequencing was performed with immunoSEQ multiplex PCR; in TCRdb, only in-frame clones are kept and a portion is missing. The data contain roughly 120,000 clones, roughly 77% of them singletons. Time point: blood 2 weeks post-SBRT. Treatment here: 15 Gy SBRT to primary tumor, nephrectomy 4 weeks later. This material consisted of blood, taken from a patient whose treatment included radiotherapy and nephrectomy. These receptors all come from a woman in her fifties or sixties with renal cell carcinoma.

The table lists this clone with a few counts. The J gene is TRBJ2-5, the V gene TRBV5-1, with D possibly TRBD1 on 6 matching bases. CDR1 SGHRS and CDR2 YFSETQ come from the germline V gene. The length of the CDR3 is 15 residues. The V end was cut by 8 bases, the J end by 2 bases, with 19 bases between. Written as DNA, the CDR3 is TGCGCCAGTTCTACAGGGAATGGAGGACAAGAGACCCAGTACTTC. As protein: CASSTGNGGQETQYF.

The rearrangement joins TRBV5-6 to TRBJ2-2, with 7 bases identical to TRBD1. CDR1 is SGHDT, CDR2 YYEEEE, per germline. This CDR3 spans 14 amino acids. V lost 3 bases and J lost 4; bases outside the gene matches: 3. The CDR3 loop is CASSSDRFTGELFF. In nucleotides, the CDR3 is TGTGCCAGCAGCTCGGACAGGTTCACCGGGGAGCTGTTTTTT.

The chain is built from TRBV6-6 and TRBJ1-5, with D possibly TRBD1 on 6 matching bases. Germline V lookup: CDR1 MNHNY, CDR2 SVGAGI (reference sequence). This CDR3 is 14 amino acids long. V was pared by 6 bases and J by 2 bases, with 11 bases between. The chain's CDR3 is CASRARQGNQPQHF. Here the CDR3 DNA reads TGTGCCAGCAGGGCAAGACAGGGCAATCAGCCCCAGCATTTT.

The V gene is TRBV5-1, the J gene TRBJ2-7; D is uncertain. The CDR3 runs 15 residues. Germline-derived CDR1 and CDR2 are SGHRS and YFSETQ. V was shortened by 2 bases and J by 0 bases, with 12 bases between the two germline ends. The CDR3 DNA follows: TGCGCCAGCAGCTTAACATACCTCTCCTCCTACGAGCAGTACTTC. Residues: CASSLTYLSSYEQYF.

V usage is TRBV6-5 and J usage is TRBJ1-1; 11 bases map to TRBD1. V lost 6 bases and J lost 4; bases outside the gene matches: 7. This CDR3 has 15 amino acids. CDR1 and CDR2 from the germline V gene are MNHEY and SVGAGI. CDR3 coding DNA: TGTGCCAGCAGATCAGGACAGGGGGCATCCACTGAAGCTTTCTTT. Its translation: CASRSGQGASTEAFF.

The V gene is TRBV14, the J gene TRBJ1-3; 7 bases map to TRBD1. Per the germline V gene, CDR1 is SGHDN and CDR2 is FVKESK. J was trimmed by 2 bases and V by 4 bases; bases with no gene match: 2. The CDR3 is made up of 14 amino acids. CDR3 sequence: CASSPGTAGNTIYF. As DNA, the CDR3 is TGTGCCAGCAGCCCCGGGACAGCTGGAAACACCATATATTTT.

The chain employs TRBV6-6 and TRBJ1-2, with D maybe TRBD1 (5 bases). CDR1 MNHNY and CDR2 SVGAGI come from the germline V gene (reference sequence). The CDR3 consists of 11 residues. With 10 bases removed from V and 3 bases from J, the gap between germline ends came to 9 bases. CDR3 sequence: CATTTDYGYTF. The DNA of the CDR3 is TGTGCCACCACGACAGACTATGGCTACACCTTC.

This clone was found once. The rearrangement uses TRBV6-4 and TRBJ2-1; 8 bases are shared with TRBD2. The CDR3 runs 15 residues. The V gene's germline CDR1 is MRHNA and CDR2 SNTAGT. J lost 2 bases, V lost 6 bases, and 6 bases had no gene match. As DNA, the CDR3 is TGTGCCAGCAGCCCGACTAGCGTCCCCTACAATGAGCAGTTCTTC. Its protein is CASSPTSVPYNEQFF.

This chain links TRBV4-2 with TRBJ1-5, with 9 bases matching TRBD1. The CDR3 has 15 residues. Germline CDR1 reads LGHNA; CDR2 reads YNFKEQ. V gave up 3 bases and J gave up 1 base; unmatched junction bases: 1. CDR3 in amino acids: CASSHGTGSNQPQHF. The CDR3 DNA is TGTGCCAGCAGCCACGGGACAGGGAGCAATCAGCCCCAGCATTTT.

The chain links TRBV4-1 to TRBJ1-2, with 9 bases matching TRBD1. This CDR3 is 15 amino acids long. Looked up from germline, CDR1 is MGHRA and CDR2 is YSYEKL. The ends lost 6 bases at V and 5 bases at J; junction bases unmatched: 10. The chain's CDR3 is CASRQGAEGRYGYTF. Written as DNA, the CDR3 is TGCGCCAGCAGACAGGGGGCAGAGGGAAGGTATGGCTACACCTTC.

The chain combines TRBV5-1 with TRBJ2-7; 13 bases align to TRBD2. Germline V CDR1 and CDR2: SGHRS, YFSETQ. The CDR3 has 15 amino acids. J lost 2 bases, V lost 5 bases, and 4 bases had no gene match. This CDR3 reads CASRGGLAGTYEQYF. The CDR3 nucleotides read TGCGCCAGCAGGGGGGGACTAGCGGGGACCTACGAGCAGTACTTC.